This T cell receptor beta chain was documented in a study of blood T cell repertoires in COVID-19. As for the study in general: Sites across the United States, Italy and Spain contributed samples from acute and convalescent COVID-19.

Germline CDR1 and CDR2: LNHNV and YYDKDF (reference sequence). V gave up 1 base and J gave up 7 bases, with 11 bases separating them. The CDR3 runs to 15 residues. Sequencing used immunoSEQ multiplex PCR; TCRdb keeps in-frame clones, though not all of them. The sample has 250,000 or so clones; 83% are singletons. The sequenced material came from PBMCs or T cells enriched from blood (not recorded which). The rearrangement joins TRBV15 to TRBJ1-6; TRBD1 is a possible D gene (5 bases). This TCR was sampled from a woman between 35 and 50 years old who had been exposed to COVID-19. The CDR3 nucleotides are TGTGCCACCAGCAGAGTGGACATTAGAAATTCACCCCTCCACTTT. Translation: CATSRVDIRNSPLHF.